This TCR beta chain was observed in a study of molecular identifiers for immune sequencing clone quantification. Looking at the study overall: Replicates split RNA from approximately 20,000 or 100,000 naive CD8 cells five ways, and the researchers sequenced four portions. The study, taken as a whole, reports: Barcode collisions between identical TCR molecules could shrink estimates of highly expanded clone sizes.

This clonotype has a count of ten or more. The antigen remains unidentified. TCRdb ran MiXCR on the PCR reads and lists one entry per CDR3 protein. This table has about 300,000 distinct CDR3 sequences, 20% to 25% appearing once. The specimen was naive CD8+ T cells from blood, with Jurkat cell RNA spiked in. Subset noted: FACS-sorted CD8+CD4-CCR7+CD45RA+ naive T cells. The receptor's source is a human donor in good health. Some libraries in this study had Jurkat cell RNA spiked in.

Here the CDR3 DNA reads TGCGCCAGCAGCTTGGTGCAGGATCGCACAGATACGCAGTATTTT. It specifies CASSLVQDRTDTQYF. V gene TRBV5-1 combines with J gene TRBJ2-3; no firm D call. The V and J ends lost 0 bases and 1 base respectively, with 9 bases between them. This CDR3 spans 15 amino acids. The V gene's germline CDR1 is SGHRS and CDR2 YFSETQ.